The 27 T cell receptor beta chains below all came from one sample that was sequenced in a study of blood T cell repertoires in COVID-19. Assay used: immunoSEQ multiplex PCR; TCRdb lists only in-frame clones, some missing. The sample carries fewer than 250,000 clones, around 76% recorded once. Sequences were obtained from peripheral blood. Receptors originate from a woman aged 55-69 years with COVID-19, enrolled during active disease.

This clone occurred once. The chain links TRBV15 to TRBJ1-2, with a possible D match to TRBD1 (5 bases). The CDR3 totals 14 residues. The germline CDR1 and CDR2 sequences are LNHNV and YYDKDF (reference sequence). V lost 3 bases and J 4 bases, leaving 12 bases between the germline ends. CDR3 protein: CATSRGSGGYGYTF. The DNA of the CDR3 is TGTGCCACCAGCAGGGGTTCCGGGGGCTATGGCTACACCTTC.

The chain employs TRBV14 and TRBJ2-7, with 10 bases aligning to TRBD1. Trimming at V came to 2 bases and at J to 4 bases, leaving 5 bases not matched to a gene. The CDR3 spans 15 residues. Germline V gene data show CDR1 as SGHDN and CDR2 as FVKESK. CDR3 loop: CASSQKPGQGYEQYF. The CDR3 DNA reads TGTGCCAGCAGCCAAAAACCGGGACAGGGGTACGAGCAGTACTTC.

The V call is TRBV5-1, the J call TRBJ2-1, with TRBD1 identical over 8 bases. This CDR3 is 16 amino acids long. CDR1 and CDR2 from the germline V gene are SGHRS and YFSETQ. J gave up 9 bases and V 1 base, and 12 bases lay outside the gene matches. The CDR3 nucleotides read TGCGCCAGCAGCTTGACTGGACAGGGAGGCACTGGTGAGCAGTTCTTC. This encodes CASSLTGQGGTGEQFF.

This rearrangement joins TRBV3-1 (or the pseudogene TRBV3-2) to TRBJ2-4, with D perhaps matching TRBD2 (6 bases). This CDR3 spans 16 amino acids. Trimming stripped 1 base from V and 0 bases from J, with 10 bases between. Germline assignment: CDR1 LGHDT and CDR2 YNNKEL (reference sequence). CDR3 sequence (DNA): TGTGCCAGCAGCCAAGGTCTGGGACTAGCCAAAAACATTCAGTACTTC. Protein sequence: CASSQGLGLAKNIQYF.

The chain recombines TRBV28 with TRBJ1-5; 11 bases align to TRBD1. V trimming: 8 bases; J trimming: 6 bases; junction bases outside the gene matches: 6. The CDR3 runs 14 residues. Germline loops: CDR1 MDHEN, CDR2 SYDVKM. CDR3 bases: TGTGCCAGCCGGACAGGGGGCGAAGGTCAGCCCCAGCATTTT. Its protein is CASRTGGEGQPQHF.

This chain uses TRBV9 with TRBJ1-4, with D possibly matching TRBD1 (6 bases). The V and J ends lost 0 bases and 1 base respectively, with 10 bases between them. In germline, CDR1 is SGDLS, CDR2 YYNGEE. The CDR3 extends over 16 amino acids. CDR3 sequence: CASSVDEGETNEKLFF. CDR3 nucleotide sequence: TGTGCCAGCAGCGTAGACGAGGGGGAAACTAATGAAAAACTGTTTTTT.

CDR3 nucleotides: TGTGCCAGTACCCTTGGACCGGGACAGGGTATGATTGGGGCCAACGTCCTGACTTTC. This codes for CASTLGPGQGMIGANVLTF. This chain joins TRBV19 and TRBJ2-6; 9 bases fit TRBD1. CDR1 is LNHDA, CDR2 SQIVND, per germline (reference sequence). CDR3 length: 19 amino acids. The ends lost 7 bases at V and 3 bases at J; junction bases unmatched: 16.

The genes are TRBV7-2 and TRBJ2-2; 7 bases are a match to TRBD2. V shed 5 bases, J shed 0 bases, and the junction held 6 bases outside the gene matches. CDR1 SGHTA and CDR2 FQGNSA come from the germline V gene. The CDR3 totals 16 residues. CDR3: CASSQRTRANTGELFF. The CDR3 DNA reads TGTGCCAGCAGCCAACGGACTAGGGCGAACACCGGGGAGCTGTTTTTT. Based on the CDR3 plus reference TRBV7-2 and TRBJ2-2, the full variable domain is GAGVSQSPSNKVTEKGKDVELRCDPISGHTALYWYRQSLGQGLEFLIYFQGNSAPDKSGLPSDRFSAERTGGSVSTLTIQRTQQEDSAVYLCASSQRTRANTGELFFGEGSRLTVL.

The chain combines TRBV9 with TRBJ1-5; no firm D call. The CDR3 loop spans 15 amino acids. The germline gives CDR1 SGDLS, CDR2 YYNGEE. Trimming took 0 bases from V and 7 from J, leaving 14 bases between them. In nucleotides, the CDR3 is TGTGCCAGCAGCGTAGCAGGAGGACTGGGGCAGCCCCAGCATTTT. Translated, it gives CASSVAGGLGQPQHF.

This rearrangement joins TRBV2 to TRBJ2-3; 9 bases match TRBD2. Germline CDR1 is SNHLY and CDR2 is FYNNEI. This CDR3 has 15 residues. Germline trimming cut 5 bases from V and 1 base from J; bases unmatched to any gene: 4. The CDR3, as DNA: TGTGCCAGCAGTAAGACTAGCGGACGCACAGATACGCAGTATTTT. This encodes CASSKTSGRTDTQYF.

V gene TRBV10-1 combines with J gene TRBJ1-6; D is unresolved. Germline CDR1 is WNHNN and CDR2 is SYGVQD (reference sequence). The CDR3 totals 14 residues. V gave up 0 bases and J gave up 5 bases, with 5 bases separating them. The CDR3 loop is CASSESQNNSPLHF. CDR3 nucleotide sequence: TGCGCCAGCAGTGAGTCTCAGAATAATTCACCCCTCCACTTT.

The V and J genes are TRBV7-8 and TRBJ2-7, with TRBD1 matching over 8 bases. The V segment lost 4 bases and the J segment 1 base; nucleotides outside the gene matches: 6. CDR1 is SGHVS and CDR2 is FQNEAQ in the germline V gene. The length of the CDR3 is 15 residues. The CDR3: CASSYGQGPSYEQYV. CDR3 bases: TGTGCCAGCAGCTACGGACAGGGCCCTTCCTACGAGCAGTACGTC.

The CDR3 is CASSSGQGAENTIYF. The CDR3 coding sequence is TGTGCCAGCAGCTCGGGACAGGGGGCCGAAAACACCATATATTTT. The chain is built from TRBV7-9 and TRBJ1-3; TRBD1 matches at 12 bases. After removal of 4 bases from V and 6 bases from J, the junction contained 4 bases not matched to a gene. Per germline, CDR1 SEHNR and CDR2 FQNEAQ (reference sequence). This CDR3 region has 15 residues.

The chain has TRBV28 and TRBJ1-5; the match to TRBD1 covers 10 bases. V gave up 4 bases and J gave up 6 bases; unmatched junction bases: 3. CDR1 is MDHEN, CDR2 SYDVKM, per germline. The CDR3 sequence is 14 residues long. DNA for the CDR3: TGTGCCAGCAGTTCAGGGACAGGGGCTCAGCCCCAGCATTTT. It translates to CASSSGTGAQPQHF.

CDR3 region: CASSRDKFYGYTF. Here the CDR3 DNA reads TGTGCCAGCAGCCGGGACAAATTCTATGGCTACACCTTC. The chain recombines TRBV7-9 with TRBJ1-2, with a possible D match to TRBD1 (6 bases). The germline CDR1 and CDR2 sequences are SEHNR and FQNEAQ (reference sequence). The ends were cut back, 5 bases at V and 4 bases at J, with 11 bases in the middle. The CDR3 runs 13 residues. The full variable domain, its missing parts supplied by reference TRBV7-9 and TRBJ1-2, is DTGVSQNPRHKITKRGQNVTFRCDPISEHNRLYWYRQTLGQGPEFLTYFQNEAQLEKSRLLSDRFSAERPKGSFSTLEIQRTEQGDSAMYLCASSRDKFYGYTFGSGTRLTVV.

V and J are TRBV5-1 and TRBJ1-1; D perhaps matches TRBD1 (5 bases). Germline V gene lookup returns CDR1 SGHRS and CDR2 YFSETQ. The CDR3 spans 13 residues. The V and J ends lost 5 bases and 6 bases respectively, with 14 bases between them. CDR3 sequence reads: CASRRVGAAEAFF. In nucleotides, the CDR3 is TGCGCCAGCAGGAGAGTTGGGGCCGCTGAAGCTTTCTTT.

The J gene is TRBJ1-2, the V gene TRBV7-8; 7 nucleotides line up with TRBD1. Germline values: CDR1 SGHVS, CDR2 FQNEAQ. The CDR3 covers 13 residues. V shed 5 bases, J shed 4 bases, and the junction held 4 bases outside the gene matches. In DNA, the CDR3 is TGTGCCAGCAGCCCTGACAGGGTCTATGGCTACACCTTC. This translates into CASSPDRVYGYTF.

This sequence joins TRBV19 and TRBJ1-5; unclear D gene. V was cut by 2 bases and J by 5 bases, with 10 bases left in between. Germline CDR1 is LNHDA and CDR2 is SQIVND (reference sequence). The CDR3 consists of 14 residues. DNA for the CDR3: TGTGCCAGTAGTATAAGCGGGATGGATCAGCCCCAGCATTTT. Translating gives CASSISGMDQPQHF.

This clone has a handful of counts. The chain recombines TRBV19 with TRBJ1-1; D is possibly TRBD1 (6 bases). The CDR3 loop spans 14 amino acids. Germline CDR1 LNHDA, CDR2 SQIVND (reference sequence). Between the trimmed V and J ends, which lost 6 bases and 1 base, there was a span of 12 bases. The CDR3 spells CASRDGTPNTEAFF. The CDR3 DNA reads TGTGCCAGTAGGGACGGGACACCGAACACTGAAGCTTTCTTT.

CDR3 residues: CASTRDRAGGANVLTF. In nucleotides, the CDR3 is TGTGCCAGCACCCGGGACAGGGCCGGCGGGGCCAACGTCCTGACTTTC. The rearrangement joins TRBV2 to TRBJ2-6; 9 bases are a match to TRBD1. Per the germline V gene, CDR1 is SNHLY and CDR2 is FYNNEI. Germline trimming cut 7 bases from V and 4 bases from J; bases unmatched to any gene: 8. CDR3 size: 16 residues.

The DNA for the CDR3 is TGTGCCAGCAGTGAAGCTAAACTCGCGGGAAGTCGTAAAGAGACCCAGTACTTC. Translated, it gives CASSEAKLAGSRKETQYF. The rearrangement links TRBV6-1 to TRBJ2-5, with D perhaps TRBD2 (6 bases). V lost 0 bases and J 3 bases, leaving 20 bases between the germline ends. Germline V CDR1 and CDR2: MNHNS, SASEGT. The CDR3 has 18 residues.

CDR3 loop: CASSEVRGTGELFF. Here the CDR3 DNA reads TGTGCCAGCAGTGAAGTACGGGGCACCGGGGAGCTGTTTTTT. This chain connects TRBV6-1 to TRBJ2-2; perhaps TRBD2 as D (5 bases). Trimming took 1 base from V and 4 from J, leaving 7 bases between them. Germline V gene sequence: CDR1 MNHNS, CDR2 SASEGT. CDR3 length: 14 residues.

The chain joins TRBV19 to TRBJ2-3; TRBD1 is a possible D gene (5 bases). V lost 0 bases to trimming and J lost 1 base, with 11 bases between them. Germline CDR1 and CDR2: LNHDA and SQIVND (reference sequence). The length of the CDR3 is 16 residues. The CDR3 sequence: CASSIESGLGTDTQYF. The CDR3 bases are TGTGCCAGTAGTATAGAGTCAGGGCTAGGCACAGATACGCAGTATTTT.

V is TRBV15 and J is TRBJ1-5; D is perhaps TRBD1 (6 bases). V shed 6 bases and J shed 2 bases, with 23 bases lying between them. From germline, CDR1 is LNHNV and CDR2 YYDKDF (reference sequence). The CDR3 loop spans 18 amino acids. The CDR3 spells CATRTQGMISICNQPQHF. The DNA for the CDR3 is TGTGCCACCAGAACGCAGGGGATGATAAGTATTTGCAATCAGCCCCAGCATTTT.

The chain has TRBV27 and TRBJ1-6; 8 bases match TRBD1. The CDR3 covers 16 residues. Trimming at V came to 7 bases and at J to 6 bases, leaving 11 bases not matched to a gene. Germline lookup yields CDR1 MNHEY and CDR2 SMNVEV (reference sequence). The CDR3 DNA is TGTGCCAGCAAACGACAGGGGCCACCCCTTAATTCACCCCTCCACTTT. Protein product: CASKRQGPPLNSPLHF.

This chain connects TRBV19 to TRBJ2-7; no clear D gene. The germline CDR1 and CDR2 sequences are LNHDA and SQIVND (reference sequence). This CDR3 comprises 13 residues. V was trimmed by 9 bases and J by 4 bases, leaving 16 bases between them. CDR3 in amino acids: CASGMTGAYEQYF. CDR3 DNA sequence: TGTGCCAGCGGAATGACTGGAGCGTACGAGCAGTACTTC.

For the CDR3, the DNA is TGTGCCAGCAGTACCGGGACAGAGATCATGAACACTGAAGCTTTCTTT. This gives the protein CASSTGTEIMNTEAFF. This sequence joins TRBV6-2 or TRBV6-3 and TRBJ1-1; 7 bases map to TRBD1. CDR1 and CDR2 (germline): MNHEY, SVGEGT. The CDR3 length is 16 residues. V lost 5 bases and J lost 0; bases outside the gene matches: 9.